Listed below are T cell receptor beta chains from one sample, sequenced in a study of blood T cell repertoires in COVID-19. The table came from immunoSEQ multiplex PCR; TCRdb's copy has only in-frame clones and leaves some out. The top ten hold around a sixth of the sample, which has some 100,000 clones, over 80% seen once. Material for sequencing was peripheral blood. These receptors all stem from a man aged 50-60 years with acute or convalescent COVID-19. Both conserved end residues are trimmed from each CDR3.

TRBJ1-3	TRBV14	ASRGAGNTIY
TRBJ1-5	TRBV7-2	ASSPRGGGQPQH
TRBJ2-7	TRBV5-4	ASSEIGGLDSYEQY
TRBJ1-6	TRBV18	ASSPEINSPLH
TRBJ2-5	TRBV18	ASSPTQETQY
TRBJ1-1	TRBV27	ASSLEGRGLSF
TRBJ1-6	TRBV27	ASSQPGENSPLH
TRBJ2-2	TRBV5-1	ASSWAGGKWSTGELF
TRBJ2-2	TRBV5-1	ASLGQGDTGELF
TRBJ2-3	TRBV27	ASSGGAFTDTQY
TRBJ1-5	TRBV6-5	ASTSPGGNQPQH
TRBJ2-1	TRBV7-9	ASSSPALGYNEQF
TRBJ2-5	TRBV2	ASSKLGGAQGTQY
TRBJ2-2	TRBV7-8	ASSLLRTGVAGTGELF
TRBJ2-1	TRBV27	ASSLGKVATRPPHEQF
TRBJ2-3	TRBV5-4	ASSISSGGADTQY